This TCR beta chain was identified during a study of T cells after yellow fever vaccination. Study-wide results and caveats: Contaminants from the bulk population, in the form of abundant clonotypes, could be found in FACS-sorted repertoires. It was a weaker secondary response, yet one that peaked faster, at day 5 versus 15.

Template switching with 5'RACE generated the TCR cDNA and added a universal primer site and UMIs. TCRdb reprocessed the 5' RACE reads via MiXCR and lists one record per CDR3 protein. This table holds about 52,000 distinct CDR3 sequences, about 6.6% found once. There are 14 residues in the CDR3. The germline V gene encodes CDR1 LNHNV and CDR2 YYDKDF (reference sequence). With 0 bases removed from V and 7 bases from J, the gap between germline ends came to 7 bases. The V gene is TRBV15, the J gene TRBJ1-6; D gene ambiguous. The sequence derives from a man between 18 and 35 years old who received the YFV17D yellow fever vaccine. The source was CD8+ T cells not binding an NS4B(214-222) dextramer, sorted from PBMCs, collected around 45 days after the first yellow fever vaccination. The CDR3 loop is CATSREASNSPLHF. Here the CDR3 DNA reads TGTGCCACCAGCAGAGAGGCCAGCAATTCACCCCTCCACTTT.